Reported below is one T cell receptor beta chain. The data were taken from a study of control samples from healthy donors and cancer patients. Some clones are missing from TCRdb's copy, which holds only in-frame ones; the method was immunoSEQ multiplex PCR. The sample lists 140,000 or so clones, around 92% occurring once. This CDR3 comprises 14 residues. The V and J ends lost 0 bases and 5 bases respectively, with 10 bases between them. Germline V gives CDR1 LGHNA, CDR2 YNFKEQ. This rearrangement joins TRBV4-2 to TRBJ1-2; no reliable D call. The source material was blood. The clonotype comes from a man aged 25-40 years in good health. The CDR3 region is CASSQDAGSYGYTF. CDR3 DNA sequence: TGTGCCAGCAGCCAAGATGCGGGGAGTTATGGCTACACCTTC.